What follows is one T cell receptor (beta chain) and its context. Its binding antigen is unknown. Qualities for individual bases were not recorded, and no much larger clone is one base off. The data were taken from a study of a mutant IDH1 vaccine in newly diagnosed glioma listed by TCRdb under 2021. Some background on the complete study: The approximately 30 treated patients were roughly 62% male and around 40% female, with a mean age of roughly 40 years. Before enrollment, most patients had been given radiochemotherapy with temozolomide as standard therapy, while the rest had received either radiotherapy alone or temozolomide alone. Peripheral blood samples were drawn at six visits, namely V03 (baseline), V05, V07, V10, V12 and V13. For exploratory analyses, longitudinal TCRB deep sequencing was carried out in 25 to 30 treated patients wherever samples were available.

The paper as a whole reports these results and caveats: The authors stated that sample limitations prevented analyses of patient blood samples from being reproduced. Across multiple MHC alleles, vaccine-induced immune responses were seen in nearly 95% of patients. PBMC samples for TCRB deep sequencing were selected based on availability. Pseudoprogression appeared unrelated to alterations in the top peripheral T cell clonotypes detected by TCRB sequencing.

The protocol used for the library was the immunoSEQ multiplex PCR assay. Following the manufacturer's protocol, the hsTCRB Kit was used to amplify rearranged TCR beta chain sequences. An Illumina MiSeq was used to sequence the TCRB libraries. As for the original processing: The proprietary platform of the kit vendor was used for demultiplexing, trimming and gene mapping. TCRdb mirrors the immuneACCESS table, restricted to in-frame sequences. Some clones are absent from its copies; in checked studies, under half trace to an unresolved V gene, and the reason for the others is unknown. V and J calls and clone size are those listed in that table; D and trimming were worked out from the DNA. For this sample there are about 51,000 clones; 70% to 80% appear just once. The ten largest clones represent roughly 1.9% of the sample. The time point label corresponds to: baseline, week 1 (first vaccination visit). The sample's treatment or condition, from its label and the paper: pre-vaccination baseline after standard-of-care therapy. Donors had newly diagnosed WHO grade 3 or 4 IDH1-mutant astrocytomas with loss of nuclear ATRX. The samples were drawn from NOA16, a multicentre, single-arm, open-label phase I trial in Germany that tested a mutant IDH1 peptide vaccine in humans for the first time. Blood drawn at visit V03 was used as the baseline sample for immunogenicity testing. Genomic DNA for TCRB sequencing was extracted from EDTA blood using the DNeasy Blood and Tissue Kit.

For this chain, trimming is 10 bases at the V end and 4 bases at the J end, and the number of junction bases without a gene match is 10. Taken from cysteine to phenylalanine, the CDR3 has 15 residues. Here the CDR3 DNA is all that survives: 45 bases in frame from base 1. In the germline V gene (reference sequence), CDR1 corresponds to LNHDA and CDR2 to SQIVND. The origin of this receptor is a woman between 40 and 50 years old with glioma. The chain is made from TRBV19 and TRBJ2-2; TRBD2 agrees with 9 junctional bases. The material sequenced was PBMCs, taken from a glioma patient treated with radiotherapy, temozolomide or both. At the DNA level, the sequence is TGTGCCACCAGTATGGAACTAGCGGGCACCGGGGAGCTGTTTTTT. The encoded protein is CATSMELAGTGELFF.